One sample yielded the 15 T cell receptor beta chains listed below, sequenced in a study of T cells after yellow fever vaccination. TCRdb recomputed calls from the 5' RACE reads with MiXCR, one row per CDR3 protein. This sample has about 340,000 distinct CDR3 sequences, with roughly 4.3% found just once. Sequenced here: PBMCs, sampled 5 days after the yellow fever booster vaccination. The receptors stem from a man between 18 and 29 years old who received the YFV17D yellow fever vaccine.

This clonotype was seen a handful of times. V is TRBV20-1 and J is TRBJ1-1; 7 bases agree with TRBD1. V lost 3 bases to trimming and J lost 1 base; unmatched junction nucleotides: 2. Germline V gene data show CDR1 as DFQATT and CDR2 as SNEGSKA (reference sequence). The CDR3 loop spans 13 amino acids. DNA for the CDR3: TGCAGTGCTAGTAGACAGGGGAACACTGAAGCTTTCTTT. It translates to CSASRQGNTEAFF.

This clonotype showed up many times. J is TRBJ2-5 and V is TRBV10-1; TRBD1 matches 7 bases. V gave up 6 bases and J gave up 12 bases; unmatched junction bases: 1. This CDR3 has 9 amino acids. Germline V lookup: CDR1 WNHNN, CDR2 SYGVQD (reference sequence). Written as DNA, the CDR3 is TGCGCCAGCAGCCAGGGGGAGTACTTC. Translation: CASSQGEYF.

The chain is built from TRBV25-1 and TRBJ2-2; D may match TRBD1 or TRBD2 (6 bases each). This CDR3 is built from 16 residues. The germline V and J ends were trimmed by 6 bases and 0 bases, with 14 bases remaining between them. Germline V gene sequence: CDR1 MGHDK, CDR2 SYGVNS. CDR3 in DNA: TGTGCCAGCAGCACCCCGGGGGCGGCGAACACCGGGGAGCTGTTTTTT. Translated, it gives CASSTPGAANTGELFF. Full variable domain (missing parts from reference TRBV25-1 and TRBJ2-2): EADIYQTPRYLVIGTGKKITLECSQTMGHDKMYWYQQDPGMELHLIHYSYGVNSTEKGDLSSESTVSRIRTEHFPLTLESARPSHTSQYLCASSTPGAANTGELFFGEGSRLTVL.

This chain's CDR3 is CSTQGDTGELFF. The CDR3 nucleotides read TGCAGTACCCAAGGGGACACCGGGGAGCTGTTTTTT. This chain uses TRBV20-1 with TRBJ2-2, with D tentatively TRBD1 (5 bases). Germline-derived CDR1 and CDR2 are DFQATT and SNEGSKA (reference sequence). The CDR3 runs to 12 residues. V was clipped by 8 bases and J by 3 bases, with 10 bases between them.

This clonotype came up many times. The chain couples TRBV5-1 to TRBJ2-2; 9 nucleotides agree with TRBD1. The germline CDR1 and CDR2 sequences are SGHRS and YFSETQ. With V trimmed by 3 bases and J by 4 bases, 4 bases remained unmatched. This CDR3 comprises 15 residues. The CDR3 sequence is CASSSRTGATGELFF. The CDR3, as DNA: TGCGCCAGCAGCTCGAGGACAGGGGCCACCGGGGAGCTGTTTTTT.

This clonotype was detected many times. The rearrangement joins TRBV9 to TRBJ1-3; D gene ambiguous. Germline V gene sequence: CDR1 SGDLS, CDR2 YYNGEE. V was shortened by 4 bases and J by 7 bases, with 18 bases between the two germline ends. This CDR3 has 15 residues. The CDR3 loop is CASSPGWESGNTIYF. CDR3 DNA sequence: TGTGCCAGCAGCCCAGGTTGGGAGTCCGGGAACACCATATATTTT. Full variable domain (rest looked up from reference TRBV9 and TRBJ1-3): DSGVTQTPKHLITATGQRVTLRCSPRSGDLSVYWYQQSLDQGLQFLIQYYNGEERAKGNILERFSAQQFPDLHSELNLSSLELGDSALYFCASSPGWESGNTIYFGEGSWLTVV.

This sequence joins TRBV5-5 and TRBJ1-4; D not certain. This CDR3 has 16 residues. Germline V gives CDR1 SGHKS, CDR2 YYEKEE (reference sequence). V dropped 0 bases and J dropped 3 bases, with 12 bases sitting between them. Here the CDR3 reads CASSLELQIPNEKLFF. The CDR3, as DNA: TGTGCCAGCAGCTTGGAACTCCAGATTCCTAATGAAAAACTGTTTTTT.

V gene TRBV5-1 combines with J gene TRBJ2-7; possible D gene TRBD1, 5 bases. V lost 0 bases and J lost 4, with 14 bases in between. Germline-derived CDR1 and CDR2 are SGHRS and YFSETQ. The CDR3 runs to 15 residues. The CDR3 coding sequence is TGCGCCAGCAGCTTGGGGGTACAGGAGAGGTACGAGCAGTACTTC. This gives the protein CASSLGVQERYEQYF.

J is TRBJ1-5 and V is TRBV6-5; D remains unclear. With 5 bases removed from V and 2 bases from J, the gap between germline ends came to 10 bases. The CDR3 extends over 14 amino acids. The germline CDR1 and CDR2 sequences are MNHEY and SVGAGI. The CDR3 bases are TGTGCCAGCAGTCCCGGGATTGGCAATCAGCCCCAGCATTTT. Translating it yields CASSPGIGNQPQHF.

CDR3 protein: CATSRERGETQYF. The CDR3 nucleotides are TGTGCCACCAGCAGAGAAAGGGGAGAGACCCAGTACTTC. The V call is TRBV15, the J call TRBJ2-5, with a tentative D call TRBD1 (5 bases). The CDR3 covers 13 residues. CDR1 and CDR2 (germline): LNHNV, YYDKDF (reference sequence). The V end lost 0 bases, the J end lost 4 bases, and 6 bases lay between the germline ends.

This clonotype was detected a few times. CDR3 region: CASRRTGAIFEQYV. CDR3 nucleotides: TGTGCCAGCAGAAGGACAGGGGCGATTTTCGAGCAGTACGTC. The chain combines TRBV6-5 with TRBJ2-7, with TRBD1 identical over 9 bases. The germline V gene has CDR1 MNHEY and CDR2 SVGAGI. Trimming cost V 6 bases and J 6 bases; bases outside gene matches: 9. CDR3 length: 14 residues.

This clonotype was recorded many times. For the CDR3, the DNA is TGCAGTGCCCCCCGGGGGAGGGGAACAGATACGCAGTATTTT. It encodes CSAPRGRGTDTQYF. The chain is built from TRBV20-1 and TRBJ2-3; 7 bases match TRBD2. Germline V CDR1 and CDR2: DFQATT, SNEGSKA (reference sequence). The CDR3 sequence is 14 residues long. The V segment lost 6 bases and the J segment 3 bases; nucleotides outside the gene matches: 9.

This clonotype came up a few times. This sequence joins TRBV27 and TRBJ2-5; D possibly uses TRBD1 or TRBD2 (5 bases each). The germline gives CDR1 MNHEY, CDR2 SMNVEV (reference sequence). The V end was cut by 5 bases, the J end by 5 bases, with 18 bases between. CDR3 size: 15 residues. The CDR3 reads CASSPLWGREETQYF. CDR3 nucleotides: TGTGCCAGCAGTCCCCTATGGGGCAGGGAGGAGACCCAGTACTTC.

This clonotype was counted a few times. V gene TRBV24-1 combines with J gene TRBJ2-1, with D unresolved. Germline CDR1 reads KGHDR; CDR2 reads SFDVKD. V was trimmed by 3 bases and J by 2 bases, leaving 4 bases between them. CDR3 length: 13 residues. CDR3: CATSDQAYNEQFF. The CDR3, as DNA: TGTGCCACCAGTGATCAGGCCTACAATGAGCAGTTCTTC.

This clonotype was seen repeatedly, ten times or more. The chain couples TRBV20-1 to TRBJ2-5; D gene ambiguous. Trimming stripped 1 base from V and 5 bases from J, with 17 bases between. Germline V gene sequence: CDR1 DFQATT, CDR2 SNEGSKA (reference sequence). The CDR3 totals 15 residues. The CDR3: CSARGWVGPRETQYF. The CDR3 nucleotides read TGCAGTGCTAGAGGATGGGTGGGCCCGCGGGAGACCCAGTACTTC.